What follows describes a single TCR beta chain. This entry is derived from a study of sequential checkpoint blockade in melanoma. This table comes from immunoSEQ multiplex PCR, and its TCRdb copy is limited to in-frame clones, with some not included. The sample yields roughly 20,000 clones, roughly 80% seen once. Treatment noted: randomized to nivolumab then ipilimumab (arm A) or the reverse (arm B). None of the patients previously received DNA-damaging chemotherapy. Sorted cells were live CD3+CD8+, lacking CD19 and CD56, from PBMCs. The sample here was CD8+ T cells sorted from blood (inferred from file names), taken from a patient given nivolumab and ipilimumab in sequence. This receptor was identified in a human donor with melanoma.

CDR3 sequence (DNA): TGTGCCAGCAAGCAGTTGGGACAGGTGGAGGAGCAGTACTTC. This sequence encodes CASKQLGQVEEQYF. The chain couples TRBV5-6 to TRBJ2-7, with 8 nucleotides matching TRBD1. The CDR3 is 14 amino acids. CDR1 SGHDT and CDR2 YYEEEE come from the germline V gene. V shed 6 bases and J 7 bases; nucleotides not matched to a gene: 12. The entire variable domain, with the rest obtained from reference TRBV5-6 and TRBJ2-7, is as follows: DAGVTQSPTHLIKTRGQQVTLRCSPKSGHDTVSWYQQALGQGPQFIFQYYEEEERQRGNFPDRFSGHQFPNYSSELNVNALLLGDSALYLCASKQLGQVEEQYFGPGTRLTVT.